The 3 T cell receptor beta chains listed next were all sequenced from one sample in a study of cytomegalovirus exposure and HLA in healthy donors. Clones were sequenced by immunoSEQ multiplex PCR, and TCRdb holds only the in-frame ones, with some missing. The sample holds fewer than 130,000 clones, around nine tenths seen once. Sequenced: PBMCs. The receptors were sampled from a young woman in good health and CMV-seropositive.

The chain recombines TRBV9 with TRBJ2-2, with D possibly TRBD2 on 5 matching bases. This CDR3 comprises 15 residues. V gave up 4 bases and J gave up 4 bases, with 14 bases separating them. Germline-derived CDR1 and CDR2 are SGDLS and YYNGEE. The CDR3 DNA follows: TGTGCCAGCAGCCTTACGAGTGGAGGCACCGGGGAGCTGTTTTTT. Protein: CASSLTSGGTGELFF.

Points on this clone: The sample contains more than one DNA sequence encoding this CDR3. The chain employs TRBV4-1 and TRBJ1-2; 10 bases are a match to TRBD1. The CDR3 runs to 14 residues. Trimming took 3 bases from V and 2 from J; bases not matched to a gene: 0. CDR1 is MGHRA and CDR2 is YSYEKL in the germline V gene. CDR3 nucleotides: TGCGCCAGCAGCCAGGACAGGGGGAACTATGGCTACACCTTC. This sequence encodes CASSQDRGNYGYTF.

The chain recombines TRBV4-1 with TRBJ2-2; 8 nucleotides align to TRBD2. The CDR3 has 19 residues. Germline CDR1 MGHRA, CDR2 YSYEKL. Trimming at V came to 2 bases and at J to 2 bases, leaving 13 bases not matched to a gene. The CDR3 here is CASSQPLMERGTNTGELFF. The CDR3, as DNA: TGCGCCAGCAGCCAACCTCTTATGGAGCGGGGGACTAACACCGGGGAGCTGTTTTTT.